This T cell receptor (beta chain) was captured in a study of T-cell memory formation after mild COVID-19. A single record per CDR3 protein comes from TCRdb applying MiXCR to the 5' RACE reads. The table has 150,000 to 200,000 distinct CDR3 sequences, roughly 15% seen once. Looked up from germline, CDR1 is KGHSH and CDR2 is LQKENI. The V end lost 2 bases, the J end lost 4 bases, and 11 bases lay between the germline ends. The CDR3 consists of 14 residues. The source is an adult woman who had mild COVID-19 (a few samples of this study predate the infection). Cell type and time point are not known. J is TRBJ1-1 and V is TRBV18, with D maybe TRBD1 (6 bases). The sequenced sample consisted of PBMCs or a T cell subset sorted from them (not recorded which). The CDR3 DNA sequence: TGTGCCAGCTCACCAACAGGGAGAGGCACTGAAGCTTTCTTT. Protein: CASSPTGRGTEAFF.